The present entry profiles one T cell receptor (beta chain) with its context. Template switching with 5'RACE generated the TCR cDNA and added a universal primer site and UMIs. TCRdb re-derived calls from the 5' RACE reads in MiXCR, one entry per CDR3 protein. This sample has tens of thousands of distinct CDR3 sequences; approximately 7.7% occur once, and the top ten carry around two fifths. These data belong to a study of T cells after yellow fever vaccination. Germline V CDR1 and CDR2: SGHDT, YYEEEE. This CDR3 contains 17 residues. Trimming at V came to 3 bases and at J to 1 base, leaving 8 bases not matched to a gene.

The chain is built from TRBV5-6 and TRBJ1-5, with 9 positions matching TRBD1. The sequences come from CD8+ T cells sorted from PBMCs, collected on the day of the first yellow fever vaccination. This clonotype was sampled from a man aged 18 to 29 who received the YFV17D yellow fever vaccine. CDR3 region: CASSYGTGRRSNQPQHF. CDR3 in DNA: TGTGCCAGCAGCTACGGGACAGGGCGGCGAAGCAATCAGCCCCAGCATTTT.